This TCR beta chain comes out of a study of blood T cells in healthy people across ages. A second PCR, run for roughly 7 to 11 cycles, used a sample-barcoded 5' primer plus a J-beta primer mix. Using its own MiXCR run on the 5' RACE reads, TCRdb lists one record per CDR3 protein. The sample shows 550,000 to 800,000 distinct CDR3 sequences, roughly 32% of them seen only once. The CDR3 spans 13 residues. Trimming removed 0 bases from V and 4 bases from J, with 9 bases in between. CDR1 and CDR2 (germline): DFQATT, SNEGSKA (reference sequence). Sequencing was carried out using blood. This sequence joins TRBV20-1 and TRBJ1-2; D uncertain. This TCR was sampled from a woman of 80 years or more in good health. CDR3 nucleotides: TGCAGTGCTAGAGATCAAGGTCTCTATGGCTACACCTTC. This codes for CSARDQGLYGYTF.